This passage covers 9 T cell receptor beta chains from one sample sequenced in a study of regulatory T cells in long-lasting Graves disease. Time point noted: newly diagnosed GD, antithyroid drugs for less than 3 months. The TCR library was prepared using RNA isolated from PBMCs. Construction of the TCR beta libraries employed iRepertoire HTBI primers in conjunction with Arm-PCR of CDR3 regions. TCRdb re-analysed the multiplex PCR reads in MiXCR, keeping a single row per CDR3 protein. The sample lists roughly 520,000 distinct CDR3 sequences; more than 10% were seen once. These data were also filed under a second study, of T cells in Graves' hyperthyroidism and ophthalmopathy.

This specimen was peripheral blood mononuclear cells (PBMCs), taken at new diagnosis, from a patient treated with antithyroid drugs. These receptors all come from a woman aged 25 to 45 with Graves disease.

This clonotype was recorded at least ten times. The chain joins TRBV27 to TRBJ1-1, with D tentatively TRBD1 (5 bases). Per germline, CDR1 MNHEY and CDR2 SMNVEV (reference sequence). V lost 3 bases and J 1 base, leaving 9 bases between the germline ends. The CDR3 sequence is 14 residues long. This chain's CDR3 is CASSLWGENTEAFF. The CDR3, as DNA: TGTGCCAGCAGTTTGTGGGGGGAGAACACTGAAGCTTTCTTT.

DNA of the CDR3: TGTGCCAGCAGCCAACGACTGGCAGGGGGCCCAGATACGCAGTATTTT. This codes for CASSQRLAGGPDTQYF. The chain has TRBV3-1 and TRBJ2-3, with 8 bases matching TRBD1. V was pared by 2 bases and J by 4 bases, with 8 bases of the junction left unmatched. CDR3 size: 16 residues. Germline-derived CDR1 and CDR2 are LGHDT and YNNKEL (reference sequence).

This clonotype was counted ten times or more. The CDR3 here is CASSISGISGGANVLTF. CDR3 bases: TGTGCCAGTAGTATTTCCGGGATTTCGGGTGGGGCCAACGTCCTGACTTTC. The V and J genes are TRBV19 and TRBJ2-6; the D gene is possibly TRBD2 (5 bases). The germline V gene has CDR1 LNHDA and CDR2 SQIVND (reference sequence). The germline V and J ends were trimmed by 3 bases and 3 bases, with 15 bases remaining between them. This CDR3 spans 17 amino acids.

This clonotype was seen many times. The chain recombines TRBV30 with TRBJ2-1, with TRBD2 matching 8 bases. Germline CDR1 GTSNPN, CDR2 SVGIG (reference sequence). CDR3 size: 11 residues. J gave up 12 bases and V 1 base, and 2 bases lay outside the gene matches. CDR3 in DNA: TGTGCCTGGAGTGCAACTAGCGGGCAGTTCTTC. Residues: CAWSATSGQFF.

This clonotype was counted at least ten times. The chain has TRBV6-1 and TRBJ2-7; D gene uncertain. Germline V CDR1 and CDR2: MNHNS, SASEGT. The ends were cut back, 6 bases at V and 2 bases at J, with 11 bases in the middle. CDR3 length equals 13 residues. The CDR3 region is CASRPGSTYEQYF. DNA of the CDR3: TGTGCCAGCAGGCCGGGCTCAACCTACGAGCAGTACTTC.

This clonotype showed up many times. A read error may produce the germline difference seen at one junction end. The chain carries TRBV27 and TRBJ2-1; 13 positions agree with TRBD2. This CDR3 has 15 amino acids. From germline, CDR1 is MNHEY and CDR2 SMNVEV (reference sequence). CDR3 sequence: CASSPRSPGTSGTLF. CDR3 nucleotide sequence: TGTGCCAGCAGTCCTCGCTCCCCCGGGACTAGCGGGACCCTCTTC.

Many counts were recorded for this clonotype. The rearrangement uses TRBV7-3 and TRBJ2-1, with D possibly being TRBD1 (5 bases). V lost 0 bases, J lost 2 bases, and 14 bases lay in between. This CDR3 is built from 17 residues. Per the germline V gene, CDR1 is SGHTA and CDR2 is FQGTGA. CDR3 sequence (DNA): TGTGCCAGCAGCTTAACGTCCACAGGAGCCACCTACAATGAGCAGTTCTTC. Protein sequence: CASSLTSTGATYNEQFF.

The chain is built from TRBV6-2 or TRBV6-3 and TRBJ2-1; D call uncertain. CDR1 is MNHEY and CDR2 is SVGEGT in the germline V gene. The CDR3 length is 13 residues. The V and J ends lost 4 bases and 7 bases respectively, with 11 bases between them. The CDR3, as DNA: TGTGCCAGCAGTTTTCTAGGGAAAAATGAGCAGTTCTTC. It specifies CASSFLGKNEQFF.

This clonotype was counted many times. V is TRBV27 and J is TRBJ2-2; no clear D. In germline, CDR1 is MNHEY, CDR2 SMNVEV (reference sequence). CDR3 length: 16 amino acids. Trimming stripped 5 bases from V and 4 bases from J, with 17 bases between. CDR3 coding DNA: TGTGCCAGCAGTCTCAGACTGAAATCACCCACCGGGGAGCTGTTTTTT. Residues: CASSLRLKSPTGELFF.